This T cell receptor (beta chain) is drawn from a study of shared clonotypes between healthy human individuals. Note on this clone: What it binds is not known. One junction end does not reproduce the germline sequence, and a read error may be involved.

TCRdb's table, derived via immunoSEQ multiplex PCR, lists solely in-frame clones and lacks some. The profile shows some 320,000 clones, roughly 84% of them singletons. Germline V gene sequence: CDR1 SGHTA, CDR2 FQGNSA. This CDR3 has 14 amino acids. Notes on the study in general: Among four donors, around 5% of naive CD4 clonotypes were found in common.

Sequencing was done on a sample of memory CD8+ T cells sorted from blood. Subset denoted: CD45RO+ cells pooled with CCR7-negative TemRA cells. The chain carries TRBV7-2 and TRBJ2-7; possibly TRBD1 for D (5 bases). This TCR was recovered from a man between 18 and 35 years old in good health. CDR3 sequence (DNA): TGTGCCAGCAGCCGACAGTCCTTGAAGGGGCAACGCAACTTC. Translating gives CASSRQSLKGQRNF.